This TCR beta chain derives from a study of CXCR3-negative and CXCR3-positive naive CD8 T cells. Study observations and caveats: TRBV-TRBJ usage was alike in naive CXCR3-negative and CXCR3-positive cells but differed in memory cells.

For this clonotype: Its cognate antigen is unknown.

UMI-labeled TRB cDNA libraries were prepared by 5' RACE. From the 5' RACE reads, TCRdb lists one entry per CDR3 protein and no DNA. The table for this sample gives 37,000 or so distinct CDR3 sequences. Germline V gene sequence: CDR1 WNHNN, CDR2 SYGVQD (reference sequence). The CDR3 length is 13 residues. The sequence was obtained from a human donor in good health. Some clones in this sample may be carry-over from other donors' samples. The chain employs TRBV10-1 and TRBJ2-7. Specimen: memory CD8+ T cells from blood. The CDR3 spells CASSDRTGVEQYF.